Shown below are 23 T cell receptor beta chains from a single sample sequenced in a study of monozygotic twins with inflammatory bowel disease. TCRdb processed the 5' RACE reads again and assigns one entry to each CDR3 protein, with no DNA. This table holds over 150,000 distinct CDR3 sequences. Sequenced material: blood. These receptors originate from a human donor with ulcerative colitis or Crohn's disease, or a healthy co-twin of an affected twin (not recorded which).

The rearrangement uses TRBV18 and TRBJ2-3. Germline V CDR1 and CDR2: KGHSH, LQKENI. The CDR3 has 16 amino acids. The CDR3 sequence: CASSPPSNWWADTQYF.

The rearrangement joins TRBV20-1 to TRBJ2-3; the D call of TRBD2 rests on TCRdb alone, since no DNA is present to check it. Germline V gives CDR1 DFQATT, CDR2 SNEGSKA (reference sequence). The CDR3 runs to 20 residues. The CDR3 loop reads CSARALLGLAGGPVEDTQYF.

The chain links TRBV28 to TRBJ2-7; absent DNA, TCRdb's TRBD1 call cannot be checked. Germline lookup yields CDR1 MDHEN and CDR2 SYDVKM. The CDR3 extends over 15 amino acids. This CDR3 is CASRAYRDLSYEQYF.

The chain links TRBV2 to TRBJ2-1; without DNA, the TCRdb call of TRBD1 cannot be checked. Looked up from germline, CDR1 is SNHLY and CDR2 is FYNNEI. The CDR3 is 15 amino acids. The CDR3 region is CASSYRGRSYNEQFF.

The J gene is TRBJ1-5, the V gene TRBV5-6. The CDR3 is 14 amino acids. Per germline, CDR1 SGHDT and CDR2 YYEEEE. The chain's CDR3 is CASSSAGRSQPQHF.

CDR3 residues: CASSVDPRLYSPLHF. The chain couples TRBV9 to TRBJ1-6. The V gene's germline CDR1 is SGDLS and CDR2 YYNGEE. The CDR3 is 15 amino acids.

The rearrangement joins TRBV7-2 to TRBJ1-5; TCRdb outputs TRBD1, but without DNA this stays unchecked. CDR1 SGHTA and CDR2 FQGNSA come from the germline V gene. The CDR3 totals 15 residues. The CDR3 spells CASSPWTGDEGPQHF.

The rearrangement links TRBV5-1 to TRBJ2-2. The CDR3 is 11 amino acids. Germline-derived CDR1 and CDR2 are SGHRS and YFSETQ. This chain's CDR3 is CASSFTGELFF.

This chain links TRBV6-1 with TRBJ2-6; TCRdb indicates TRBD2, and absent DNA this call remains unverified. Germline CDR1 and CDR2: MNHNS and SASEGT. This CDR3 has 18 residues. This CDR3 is CASSPSGGSASGANVLTF.

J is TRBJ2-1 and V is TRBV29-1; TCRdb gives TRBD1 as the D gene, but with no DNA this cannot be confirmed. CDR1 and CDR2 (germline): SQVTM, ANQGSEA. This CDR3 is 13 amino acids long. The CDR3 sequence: CSAGGGRGNEQFF.

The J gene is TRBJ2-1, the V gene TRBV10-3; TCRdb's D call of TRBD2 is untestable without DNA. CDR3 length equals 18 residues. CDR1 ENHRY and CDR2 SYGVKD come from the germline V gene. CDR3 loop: CAISESAASGATYNEQFF.

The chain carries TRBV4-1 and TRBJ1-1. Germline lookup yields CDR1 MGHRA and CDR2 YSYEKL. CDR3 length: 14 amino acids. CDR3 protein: CASSQVFRDTEAFF.

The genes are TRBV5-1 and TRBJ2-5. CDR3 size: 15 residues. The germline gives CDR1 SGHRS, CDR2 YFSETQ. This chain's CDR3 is CASSSVPGYQETQYF.

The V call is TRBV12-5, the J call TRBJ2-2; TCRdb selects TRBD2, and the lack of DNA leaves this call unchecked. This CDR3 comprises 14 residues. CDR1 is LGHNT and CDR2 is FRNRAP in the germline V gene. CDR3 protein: CARALRGDTGELFF.

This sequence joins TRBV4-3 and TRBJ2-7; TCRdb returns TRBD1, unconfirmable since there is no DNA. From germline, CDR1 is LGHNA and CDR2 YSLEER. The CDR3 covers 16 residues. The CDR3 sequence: CASSQERQGFPYEQYF.

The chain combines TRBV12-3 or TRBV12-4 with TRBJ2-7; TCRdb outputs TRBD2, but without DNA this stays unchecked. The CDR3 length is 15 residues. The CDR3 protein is CASSPRTSGSYEQYF.

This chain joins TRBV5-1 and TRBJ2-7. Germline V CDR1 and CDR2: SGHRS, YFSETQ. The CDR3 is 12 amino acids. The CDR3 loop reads CASSRDSYEQYF.

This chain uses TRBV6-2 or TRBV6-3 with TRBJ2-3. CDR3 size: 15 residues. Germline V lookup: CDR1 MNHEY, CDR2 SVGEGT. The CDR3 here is CASSSPSRPTDTQYF.

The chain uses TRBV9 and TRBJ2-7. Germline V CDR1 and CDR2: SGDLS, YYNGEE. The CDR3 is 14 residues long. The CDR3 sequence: CASSVEGGVYEQYF.

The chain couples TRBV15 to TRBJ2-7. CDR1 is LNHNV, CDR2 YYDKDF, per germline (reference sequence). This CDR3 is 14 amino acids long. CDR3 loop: CATSRRWMGNEQYF.

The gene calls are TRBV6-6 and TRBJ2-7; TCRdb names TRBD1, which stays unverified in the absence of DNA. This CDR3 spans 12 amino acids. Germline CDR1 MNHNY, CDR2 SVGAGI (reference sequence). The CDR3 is CASSDRGYEQYF.

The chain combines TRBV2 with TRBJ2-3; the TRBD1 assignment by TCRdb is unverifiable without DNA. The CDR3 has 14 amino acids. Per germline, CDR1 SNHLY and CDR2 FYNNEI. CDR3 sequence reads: CASSDITGTDTQYF.

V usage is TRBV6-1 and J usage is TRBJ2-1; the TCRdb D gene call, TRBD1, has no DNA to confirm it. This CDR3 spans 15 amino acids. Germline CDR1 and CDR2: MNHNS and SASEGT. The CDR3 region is CASREWSGDLGEQFF.